Listed here are 25 T cell receptor beta chains from one sample, sequenced in a study of T cell changes during pregnancy in multiple sclerosis. Measured with immunoSEQ multiplex PCR; TCRdb has only the in-frame clones, and not every one. The table has tens of thousands of clones, around 88% seen once. This specimen consisted of CD4+ T cells from peripheral blood mononuclear cells, obtained in the first trimester of pregnancy. The receptors here all came from a female donor in good health, enrolled as a control in a pregnancy study.

V and J are TRBV21-1 and TRBJ1-4; the table's D gene call, TRBD1, was not cross checked with the DNA. TRBV21-1 corresponds to a pseudogene. The length of the CDR3 is 17 residues. The CDR3 sequence is CASSKGIWTGGDEKLFF. The CDR3 nucleotides read TGTGCCAGCAGCAAAGGAATATGGACAGGGGGCGATGAAAAACTGTTTTTT.

V gene TRBV9 combines with J gene TRBJ1-3; 8 positions match TRBD1. The J segment lost 7 bases and the V segment lost 0 bases, leaving 9 bases of the junction unmatched. Germline CDR1 and CDR2: SGDLS and YYNGEE. The CDR3 loop spans 16 amino acids. The CDR3 DNA is TGTGCCAGCAGCGTAGAAGGACAGGGAGTTATGAACACCATATATTTT. Its protein product is CASSVEGQGVMNTIYF.

V and J are TRBV30 and TRBJ1-6; tentative D call: TRBD1 (6 bases). Germline values: CDR1 GTSNPN, CDR2 SVGIG (reference sequence). V was pared by 3 bases and J by 9 bases, with 15 bases between. There are 14 residues in the CDR3. The CDR3 here is CAWRVGQGTSPLHF. For the CDR3, the DNA is TGTGCCTGGAGAGTAGGGCAGGGGACTTCACCCCTCCACTTT.

The chain employs TRBV6-6 and TRBJ2-1; no definite D call. V lost 4 bases and J lost 0, with 7 bases in between. The CDR3 contains 14 residues. The germline V gene has CDR1 MNHNY and CDR2 SVGAGI (reference sequence). The CDR3 here is CASSSQSSYNEQFF. CDR3 coding DNA: TGTGCCAGCAGTTCACAGAGCTCCTACAATGAGCAGTTCTTC.

The chain uses TRBV19 and TRBJ2-1, with D possibly being TRBD1 (6 bases). Germline V CDR1 and CDR2: LNHDA, SQIVND (reference sequence). V lost 0 bases, J lost 6 bases, and 12 bases lay in between. CDR3 length: 15 amino acids. The CDR3 DNA reads TGTGCCAGTAGTATAGAGGGAACAGGGATCAATGAGCAGTTCTTC. This encodes CASSIEGTGINEQFF.

This chain connects TRBV27 to TRBJ1-5; TRBD1 matches 7 bases. Trimming cost V 6 bases and J 4 bases; bases outside gene matches: 6. The CDR3 has 14 residues. Germline-derived CDR1 and CDR2 are MNHEY and SMNVEV (reference sequence). CDR3 DNA: TGTGCCAGCAGACTAACACAGGGGAATCAGCCCCAGCATTTT. This sequence encodes CASRLTQGNQPQHF.

The V and J genes are TRBV5-6 and TRBJ1-5; 7 bases map to TRBD1. Unmatched junction bases numbered 6, after V lost 2 bases and J lost 1 base. Germline V gene sequence: CDR1 SGHDT, CDR2 YYEEEE. There are 16 residues in the CDR3. CDR3 nucleotide sequence: TGTGCCAGCAGCTTTCTAGGGGGCGGAAGCAATCAGCCCCAGCATTTT. Residues: CASSFLGGGSNQPQHF. Together with reference TRBV5-6 and TRBJ1-5, the CDR3 gives the full variable domain: DAGVTQSPTHLIKTRGQQVTLRCSPKSGHDTVSWYQQALGQGPQFIFQYYEEEERQRGNFPDRFSGHQFPNYSSELNVNALLLGDSALYLCASSFLGGGSNQPQHFGDGTRLSIL.

V usage is TRBV5-5 and J usage is TRBJ2-5; D possibly corresponds to TRBD1 (6 bases). In germline, CDR1 is SGHKS, CDR2 YYEKEE (reference sequence). CDR3 length equals 13 residues. V shed 1 base and J shed 4 bases, with 8 bases lying between them. This CDR3 reads CASSLIGGETQYF. The CDR3 bases are TGTGCCAGCAGCTTGATAGGGGGAGAGACCCAGTACTTC.

This clone was recorded a few times. This chain joins TRBV2 and TRBJ1-1, with D maybe TRBD1 (5 bases). This CDR3 spans 13 amino acids. Germline V gene sequence: CDR1 SNHLY, CDR2 FYNNEI. V shed 1 base and J shed 3 bases, with 6 bases lying between them. The CDR3 DNA is TGTGCCAGCAGTGAAGAGGGGTACACTGAAGCTTTCTTT. It is translated as CASSEEGYTEAFF.

This chain joins TRBV30 and TRBJ1-4; D remains unclear. V was clipped by 7 bases and J by 3 bases, with 9 bases between them. The CDR3 has 12 residues. Looked up from germline, CDR1 is GTSNPN and CDR2 is SVGIG (reference sequence). CDR3 DNA: TGTGCCTTTGGTACGGCTAATGAAAAACTGTTTTTT. It yields the protein CAFGTANEKLFF. The full variable domain, completed using reference TRBV30 and TRBJ1-4, is SQTIHQWPATLVQPVGSPLSLECTVEGTSNPNLYWYRQAAGRGLQLLFYSVGIGQISSEVPQNLSASRPQDRQFILSSKKLLLSDSGFYLCAFGTANEKLFFGSGTQLSVL.

The chain has TRBV28 and TRBJ1-5; D is ambiguous. The V gene lost 8 bases and the J gene lost 5 bases, with 16 bases spanning the gap. This CDR3 spans 14 amino acids. Germline CDR1 and CDR2: MDHEN and SYDVKM. CDR3: CASGLARADQPQHF. In nucleotides, the CDR3 is TGTGCCAGCGGCCTGGCGCGGGCGGATCAGCCCCAGCATTTT.

This CDR3 reads CASSQEVGGSFSGEQFF. In DNA, the CDR3 is TGTGCCAGCAGCCAAGAGGTCGGGGGGTCGTTTTCTGGAGAGCAGTTCTTC. The J gene is TRBJ2-1, the V gene TRBV4-2; 7 positions agree with TRBD2. From germline, CDR1 is LGHNA and CDR2 YNFKEQ. J was trimmed by 10 bases and V by 0 bases; bases with no gene match: 15. The CDR3 sequence is 17 residues long.

The chain is built from TRBV30 and TRBJ2-1; 16 nucleotides match TRBD2. Germline CDR1 is GTSNPN and CDR2 is SVGIG (reference sequence). V was pared by 4 bases and J by 8 bases, with 5 bases of the junction left unmatched. This CDR3 comprises 15 residues. The CDR3 is CAWTGLAGGGDEQFF. The CDR3 nucleotides read TGTGCCTGGACGGGACTAGCGGGAGGGGGTGATGAGCAGTTCTTC.

The rearrangement links TRBV7-3 to TRBJ2-2; unclear D gene. Germline V gene lookup returns CDR1 SGHTA and CDR2 FQGTGA. The CDR3 has 13 residues. Trimming shortened V by 3 bases and J by 6 bases, and 8 bases separated the two germline ends. CDR3 coding DNA: TGTGCCAGCAGCTTGTTGAGCTCCGGGGAGCTGTTTTTT. It specifies CASSLLSSGELFF.

The chain is built from TRBV7-9 and TRBJ1-5; D might be TRBD1 (5 bases). The V end was cut by 4 bases, the J end by 3 bases, with 16 bases between. Per the germline V gene, CDR1 is SEHNR and CDR2 is FQNEAQ (reference sequence). This CDR3 contains 16 residues. In DNA, the CDR3 is TGTGCCAGCAGCTCACCCAGGGAAAACGACAATCAGCCCCAGCATTTT. Its protein is CASSSPRENDNQPQHF.

This CDR3 is CASSRGQYQETQYF. CDR3 DNA sequence: TGTGCCAGCAGCCGGGGACAGTACCAAGAGACCCAGTACTTC. The V call is TRBV7-2, the J call TRBJ2-5, with 7 bases matching TRBD1. Per germline, CDR1 SGHTA and CDR2 FQGNSA. The CDR3 contains 14 residues. V was pared by 5 bases and J by 0 bases, with 3 bases of the junction left unmatched.

This chain joins TRBV29-1 and TRBJ2-7; D unclear. V lost 8 bases and J lost 6, with 14 bases in between. The CDR3 runs 11 residues. Germline CDR1 and CDR2: SQVTM and ANQGSEA. CDR3 in amino acids: CSSKGPGEQYF. In DNA form, the CDR3 reads TGCAGCAGTAAAGGCCCGGGCGAGCAGTACTTC.

The chain carries TRBV28 and TRBJ1-1; 7 nucleotides match TRBD1. The CDR3 spans 12 residues. With 2 bases clipped from V and 10 bases from J, the junction kept 4 bases outside the gene matches. CDR1 and CDR2 from the germline V gene are MDHEN and SYDVKM. CDR3 in amino acids: CASSLKRGRAFF. The DNA of the CDR3 is TGTGCCAGCAGTTTAAAGAGGGGGCGAGCTTTCTTT. Drawing the rest from reference TRBV28 and TRBJ1-1, the complete variable domain is DVKVTQSSRYLVKRTGEKVFLECVQDMDHENMFWYRQDPGLGLRLIYFSYDVKMKEKGDIPEGYSVSREKKERFSLILESASTNQTSMYLCASSLKRGRAFFGQGTRLTVV.

V and J are TRBV11-1 and TRBJ2-3, with TRBD1 identical over 7 bases. V was clipped by 2 bases and J by 2 bases; unmatched bases: 4. Germline loops: CDR1 SGHAT, CDR2 FQDESV (reference sequence). CDR3 size: 15 residues. For the CDR3, the DNA is TGTGCCAGCAGCTTATACAGGGGTAACACAGATACGCAGTATTTT. Residues: CASSLYRGNTDTQYF.

The chain couples TRBV5-1 to TRBJ2-3; D perhaps matches TRBD2 (5 bases). The ends were cut back, 4 bases at V and 0 bases at J, with 15 bases in the middle. The length of the CDR3 is 16 residues. Germline V lookup: CDR1 SGHRS, CDR2 YFSETQ. The CDR3 region has the DNA TGCGCCAGCAGCGGTCGAGCGGACGCTAGCACAGATACGCAGTATTTT. This translates into CASSGRADASTDTQYF. Combining the CDR3 with reference TRBV5-1 and TRBJ2-3 gives the whole variable domain KAGVTQTPRYLIKTRGQQVTLSCSPISGHRSVSWYQQTPGQGLQFLFEYFSETQRNKGNFPGRFSGRQFSNSRSEMNVSTLELGDSALYLCASSGRADASTDTQYFGPGTRLTVL.

The CDR3 loop reads CASSREVTDTQYF. In DNA, the CDR3 is TGCGCCAGCAGCAGGGAGGTCACAGATACGCAGTATTTT. J is TRBJ2-3 and V is TRBV5-1; TRBD2 might be the D (6 bases). This CDR3 spans 13 amino acids. CDR1 and CDR2 from the germline V gene are SGHRS and YFSETQ. V was pared by 4 bases and J by 2 bases, with 8 bases between.

This clone was counted a few times. The V and J genes are TRBV11-2 and TRBJ2-3; 8 positions match TRBD2. This CDR3 has 17 residues. Germline V lookup: CDR1 SGHAT, CDR2 FQNNGV. Trimming cost V 1 base and J 3 bases; bases outside gene matches: 9. The CDR3 bases are TGTGCCAGCAGCTTAGGGAGCCAAGCGGGGGTTACAGATACGCAGTATTTT. Translated, it gives CASSLGSQAGVTDTQYF.

The V gene is TRBV7-6, the J gene TRBJ2-7; 9 positions match TRBD1. V trimming: 5 bases; J trimming: 3 bases; junction bases outside the gene matches: 5. Germline V gives CDR1 SGHVS, CDR2 FNYEAQ. This CDR3 is built from 14 residues. This chain's CDR3 is CASSKQGAVYEQYF. CDR3 DNA sequence: TGTGCCAGCAGCAAACAGGGGGCCGTCTACGAGCAGTACTTC.

The chain carries TRBV19 and TRBJ2-7; 13 nucleotides agree with TRBD2. Trimming at V came to 5 bases and at J to 2 bases, leaving 12 bases not matched to a gene. This CDR3 has 18 residues. Germline CDR1 reads LNHDA; CDR2 reads SQIVND (reference sequence). CDR3 nucleotide sequence: TGTGCCAGTAGTCCCACCTACTGGACTAGCGGGAGAACCTACGAGCAGTACTTC. It translates to CASSPTYWTSGRTYEQYF.

This rearrangement joins TRBV7-2 to TRBJ1-1; D is possibly TRBD1 (5 bases). Germline CDR1 is SGHTA and CDR2 is FQGNSA. V was cut by 3 bases and J by 0 bases, with 11 bases left in between. The CDR3 contains 15 residues. CDR3 residues: CASSFFSGVNTEAFF. The CDR3 bases are TGTGCCAGCAGCTTTTTTTCGGGGGTGAACACTGAAGCTTTCTTT.